This T cell receptor beta chain was sequenced in a study of beta chain features in type 1 diabetes. General study findings and limits: Type 1 diabetes patients had VDJ junctions that carried fewer insertions and more deletions. Naive, central memory and regulatory TCRB repertoires appeared more similar among patients than healthy donors. The study found moderately but significantly shorter TCRB CDR3s in all four CD4+ subsets of Type 1 diabetes patients.

On this clone: The antigen is unknown.

The germline V and J ends were trimmed by 4 bases and 3 bases, with 16 bases remaining between them. The CDR3 is made up of 16 amino acids. Germline values: CDR1 LGHNA, CDR2 YSLEER. Sorting of CD4+ naive, central memory, regulatory and stem cell-like memory cells was performed via CD45RO/CCR7/CD25/CD127/CD95/CD27. Sort purity for all populations was recorded as exceeding 98%. The sequenced template was cDNA made from the entire isolated RNA. Only in-frame clones appear in the TCRdb table, and some are missing; sequencing was by immunoSEQ multiplex PCR. Of 400,000 or so clones listed, roughly an eighth are singletons.

J is TRBJ2-1 and V is TRBV4-3, with D tentatively TRBD2 (6 bases). This receptor was obtained from a woman aged 18-29 years with type 1 diabetes. Material for sequencing was naive CD4+ T cells from blood. The CDR3 reads CASSPLGRGDYNEQFF. The CDR3 region has the DNA TGCGCCAGCAGCCCCCTCGGGCGGGGAGACTACAATGAGCAGTTCTTC.